This passage covers 4 T cell receptor beta chains from one sample sequenced in a study of beta chain features in type 1 diabetes. Whole-study results and caveats: Shorter TCRB CDR3s, moderately but significantly so, were found in Type 1 diabetes patients in all four CD4+ subsets.

As every portion of the isolated RNA was reverse transcribed, the sequencing read expressed TCRB transcripts. Sequencing used immunoSEQ multiplex PCR; TCRdb keeps in-frame clones, though not all of them. The repertoire holds about 340,000 clones, with around an eighth as singletons. Their antigen targets remain unknown. The sample comprised naive CD4+ T cells from blood. Receptors originate from a woman aged 18-29 years with type 1 diabetes.

Regarding this clone: Other DNA sequences in this sample translate to the same CDR3. The rearrangement joins TRBV7-2 to TRBJ1-1; 8 nucleotides align to TRBD1. The CDR3 covers 14 residues. With 5 bases clipped from V and 2 bases from J, the junction kept 4 bases outside the gene matches. Germline assignment: CDR1 SGHTA and CDR2 FQGNSA. The CDR3 DNA follows: TGTGCCAGCAGCCAGACAGGGGTTAACACTGAAGCTTTCTTT. Its protein is CASSQTGVNTEAFF.

This clone was counted a few times. V is TRBV11-3 and J is TRBJ2-1; 8 bases align to TRBD2. The CDR3 is made up of 15 amino acids. The V segment lost 5 bases and the J segment 7 bases; nucleotides outside the gene matches: 10. The V gene's germline CDR1 is SGHNT and CDR2 YENEEA. CDR3 nucleotide sequence: TGTGCCAGCAGCCCCCGGGGCAGCGGGAGTAATGAGCAGTTCTTC. It is translated as CASSPRGSGSNEQFF.

This clone was picked up a small number of times. The genes are TRBV11-2 and TRBJ2-1, with TRBD2 identical over 9 bases. The CDR3 contains 17 residues. Germline loops: CDR1 SGHAT, CDR2 FQNNGV. V was pared by 1 base and J by 4 bases, with 8 bases of the junction left unmatched. In DNA, the CDR3 is TGTGCCAGCAGCTTAGCACCCCTAGCGGGGTTGTACAATGAGCAGTTCTTC. Translated, it gives CASSLAPLAGLYNEQFF.

This clone was recorded a few times. The chain carries TRBV28 and TRBJ2-7; 7 nucleotides align to TRBD1. CDR1 MDHEN and CDR2 SYDVKM come from the germline V gene. CDR3 size: 14 residues. V lost 7 bases and J lost 7; bases outside the gene matches: 13. The CDR3 protein is CASTATGPPREQYF. The CDR3 bases are TGTGCCAGCACCGCGACAGGGCCCCCTCGGGAGCAGTACTTC.